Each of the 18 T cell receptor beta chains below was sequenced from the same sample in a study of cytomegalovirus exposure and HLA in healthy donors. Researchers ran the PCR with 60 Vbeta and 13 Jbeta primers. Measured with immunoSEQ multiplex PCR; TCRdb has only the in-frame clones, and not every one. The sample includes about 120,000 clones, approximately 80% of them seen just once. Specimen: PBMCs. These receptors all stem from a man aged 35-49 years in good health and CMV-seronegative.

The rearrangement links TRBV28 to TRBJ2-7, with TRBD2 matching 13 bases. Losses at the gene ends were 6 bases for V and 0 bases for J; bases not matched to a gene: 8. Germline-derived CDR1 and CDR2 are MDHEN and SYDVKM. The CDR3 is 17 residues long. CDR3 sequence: CASRAGTSGTVSYEQYF. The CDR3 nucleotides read TGTGCCAGCAGGGCCGGGACTAGCGGGACGGTCTCCTACGAGCAGTACTTC.

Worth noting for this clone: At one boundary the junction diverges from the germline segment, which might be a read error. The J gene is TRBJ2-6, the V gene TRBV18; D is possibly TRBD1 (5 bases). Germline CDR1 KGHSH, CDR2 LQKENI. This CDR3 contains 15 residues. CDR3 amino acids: CASSTELSGANGLTF. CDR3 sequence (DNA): TGTGCCAGCTCCACAGAGCTCTCTGGGGCCAACGGCCTGACTTTC.

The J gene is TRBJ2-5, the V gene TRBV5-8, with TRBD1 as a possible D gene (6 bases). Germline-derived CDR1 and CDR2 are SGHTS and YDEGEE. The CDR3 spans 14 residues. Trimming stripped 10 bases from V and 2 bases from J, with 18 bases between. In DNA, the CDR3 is TGTGCCGGAGAGCAGGGGTTGGGGCAAGAGACCCAGTACTTC. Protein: CAGEQGLGQETQYF.

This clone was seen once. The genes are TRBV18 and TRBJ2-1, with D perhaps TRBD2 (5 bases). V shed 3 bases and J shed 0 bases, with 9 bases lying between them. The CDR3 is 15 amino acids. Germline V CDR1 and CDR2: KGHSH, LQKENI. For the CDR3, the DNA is TGTGCCAGCTCACCGGACTTGAGCTCCTACAATGAGCAGTTCTTC. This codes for CASSPDLSSYNEQFF.

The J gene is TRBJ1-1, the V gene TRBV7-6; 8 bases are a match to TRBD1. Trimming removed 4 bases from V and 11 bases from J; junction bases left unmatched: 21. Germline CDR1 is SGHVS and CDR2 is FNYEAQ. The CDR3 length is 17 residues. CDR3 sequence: CASSSQNTPISTGGAFF. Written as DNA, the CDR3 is TGTGCCAGCAGCTCCCAAAACACGCCCATATCAACAGGGGGTGCTTTCTTT. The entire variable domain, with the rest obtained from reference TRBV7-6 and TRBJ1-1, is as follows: GAGVSQSPRYKVTKRGQDVALRCDPISGHVSLYWYRQALGQGPEFLTYFNYEAQQDKSGLPNDRFSAERPEGSISTLTIQRTEQRDSAMYRCASSSQNTPISTGGAFFGQGTRLTVV.

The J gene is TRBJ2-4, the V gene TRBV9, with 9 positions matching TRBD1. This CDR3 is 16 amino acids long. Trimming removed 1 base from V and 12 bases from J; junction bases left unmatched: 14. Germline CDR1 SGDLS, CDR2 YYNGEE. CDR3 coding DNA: TGTGCCAGCAGCGTAAGTTCGGGGACAGGGTCCGACAGTCAGTACTTC. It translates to CASSVSSGTGSDSQYF.

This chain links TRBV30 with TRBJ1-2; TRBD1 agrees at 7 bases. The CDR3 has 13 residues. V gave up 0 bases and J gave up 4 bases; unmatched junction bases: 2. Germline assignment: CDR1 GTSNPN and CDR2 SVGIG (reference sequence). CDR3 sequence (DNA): TGTGCCTGGAGTGTGACAGGGTCCTATGGCTACACCTTC. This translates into CAWSVTGSYGYTF.

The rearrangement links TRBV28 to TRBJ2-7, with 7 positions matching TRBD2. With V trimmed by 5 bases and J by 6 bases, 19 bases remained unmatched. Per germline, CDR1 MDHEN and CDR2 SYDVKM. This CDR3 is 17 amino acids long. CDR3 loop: CASSTGLGRIGDSEQYF. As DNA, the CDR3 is TGTGCCAGCAGTACCGGACTAGGGCGGATTGGAGACTCCGAGCAGTACTTC.

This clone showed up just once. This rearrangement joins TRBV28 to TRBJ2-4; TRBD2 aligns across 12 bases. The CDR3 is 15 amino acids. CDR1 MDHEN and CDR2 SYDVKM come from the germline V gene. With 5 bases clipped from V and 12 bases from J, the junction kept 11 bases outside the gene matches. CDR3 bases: TGTGCCAGCAGTCCCCAGACTAGCGGGAGTGACAGTCAGTACTTC. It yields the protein CASSPQTSGSDSQYF.

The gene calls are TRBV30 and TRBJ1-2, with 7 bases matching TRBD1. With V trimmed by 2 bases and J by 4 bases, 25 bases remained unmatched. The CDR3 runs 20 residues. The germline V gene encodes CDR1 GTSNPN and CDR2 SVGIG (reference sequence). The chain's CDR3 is CAWSTHDFQGRGILGYGYTF. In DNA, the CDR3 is TGTGCCTGGAGTACCCACGACTTCCAGGGCAGGGGGATACTGGGCTATGGCTACACCTTC.

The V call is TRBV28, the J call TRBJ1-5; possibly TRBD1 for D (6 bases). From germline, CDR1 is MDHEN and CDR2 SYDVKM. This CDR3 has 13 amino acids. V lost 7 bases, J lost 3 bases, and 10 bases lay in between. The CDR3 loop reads CASKDRLNQPQHF. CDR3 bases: TGTGCCAGCAAAGACAGGCTCAATCAGCCCCAGCATTTT. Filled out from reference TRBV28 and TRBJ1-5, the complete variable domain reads DVKVTQSSRYLVKRTGEKVFLECVQDMDHENMFWYRQDPGLGLRLIYFSYDVKMKEKGDIPEGYSVSREKKERFSLILESASTNQTSMYLCASKDRLNQPQHFGDGTRLSIL.

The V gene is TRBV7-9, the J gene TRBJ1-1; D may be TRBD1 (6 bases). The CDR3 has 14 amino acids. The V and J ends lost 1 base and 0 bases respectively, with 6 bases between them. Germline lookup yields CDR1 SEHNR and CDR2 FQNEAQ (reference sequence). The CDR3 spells CASSLGTVNTEAFF. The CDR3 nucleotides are TGTGCCAGCAGCTTAGGGACAGTGAACACTGAAGCTTTCTTT.

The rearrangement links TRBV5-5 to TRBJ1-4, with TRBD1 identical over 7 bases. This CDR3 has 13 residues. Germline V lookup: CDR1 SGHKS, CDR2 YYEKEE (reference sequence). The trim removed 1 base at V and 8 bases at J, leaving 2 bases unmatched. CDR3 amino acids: CASSLTQGEKLFF. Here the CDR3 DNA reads TGTGCCAGCAGCTTGACACAGGGGGAAAAACTGTTTTTT.

CDR3 DNA sequence: TGTGCCTGGACCGGGGAGGATAACTATGGCTACACCTTC. Translated, it gives CAWTGEDNYGYTF. This rearrangement joins TRBV30 to TRBJ1-2; D not resolved. In germline, CDR1 is GTSNPN, CDR2 SVGIG (reference sequence). The CDR3 sequence is 13 residues long. V was pared by 4 bases and J by 1 base, with 10 bases between.

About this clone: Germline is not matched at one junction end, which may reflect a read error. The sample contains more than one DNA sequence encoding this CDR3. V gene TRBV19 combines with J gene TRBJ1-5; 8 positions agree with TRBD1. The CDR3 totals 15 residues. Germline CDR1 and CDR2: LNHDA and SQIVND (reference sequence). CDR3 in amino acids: CASNPGQGGYQPQHF. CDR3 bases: TGTGCCAGTAACCCCGGACAGGGAGGGTATCAGCCCCAGCACTTT.

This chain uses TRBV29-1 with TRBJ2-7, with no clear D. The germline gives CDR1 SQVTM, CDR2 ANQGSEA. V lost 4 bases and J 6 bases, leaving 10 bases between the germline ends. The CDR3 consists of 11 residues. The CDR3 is CSVVLAAEQYF. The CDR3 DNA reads TGCAGCGTTGTGCTCGCGGCCGAGCAGTACTTC.

The CDR3 loop reads CASSQDRPLSEQYF. The DNA for the CDR3 is TGTGCCAGCAGCCAAGATCGTCCGCTAAGCGAGCAGTACTTC. This chain joins TRBV14 and TRBJ2-7; D unresolved. This CDR3 is 14 amino acids long. The V end was cut by 0 bases, the J end by 6 bases, with 12 bases between. Germline loops: CDR1 SGHDN, CDR2 FVKESK.

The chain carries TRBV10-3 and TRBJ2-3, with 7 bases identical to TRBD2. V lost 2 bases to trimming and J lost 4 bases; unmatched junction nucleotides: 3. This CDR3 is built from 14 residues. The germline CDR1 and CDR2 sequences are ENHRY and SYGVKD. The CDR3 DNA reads TGTGCCATCAGTGAGCAGGCGGGGGCAGATACGCAGTATTTT. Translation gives CAISEQAGADTQYF.